The present TCR beta chain was sequenced within a study of T-cell memory formation after mild COVID-19. Findings and caveats of the study: Later expanders leaned toward CD4+, whereas clones contracting from day 15 to 85 were balanced CD4/CD8.

The CDR3 contains 15 residues. Trimming left V 1 base short and J 0 bases short, with 9 bases between. Germline values: CDR1 LGHDT, CDR2 YNNKEL (reference sequence). TCRdb analysed the 5' RACE reads with MiXCR anew, one entry per CDR3 protein. The data show about 82,000 distinct CDR3 sequences, with roughly an eighth seen just once and 25% to 35% held by the top ten. Regarding this clonotype: What it binds is not known.

The source is an adult woman who had mild COVID-19 (a few samples of this study predate the infection). Cell type and time point are not known. The chain is built from TRBV3-1 and TRBJ1-1, with D possibly matching TRBD1 (6 bases). Sample: PBMCs or a T cell subset sorted from them (not recorded which). The CDR3 is CASSQAGGLNTEAFF. In DNA, the CDR3 is TGTGCCAGCAGCCAAGCGGGGGGCCTGAACACTGAAGCTTTCTTT.